This TCR beta chain was identified during a study of memory CD4+ T cells and cytomegalovirus serostatus. V was trimmed by 4 bases and J by 6 bases, leaving 15 bases between them. Germline assignment: CDR1 MNHNS and CDR2 SASEGT. The CDR3 consists of 15 residues. With regard to this clone: Its antigen is as yet unknown.

Methods used by the authors: Out-of-frame sequences were removed, leaving a few million distinct TCRbeta sequences. TCRdb's copy holds only in-frame clones and misses some; the assay was immunoSEQ multiplex PCR. The V and J calls and clone size are taken from that table; D and trimming were inferred from the DNA. This sample carries tens of thousands of clones, approximately 80% of them seen once, and the ten largest clones take about 4.7%. The sort gate was single viable CD3+CD4+CD8-CD45RO+ cells for memory CD4+ T cells. Study results and caveats: CD4+ memory repertoires contained about 40% of the roughly 150 reported CMV TCRbeta sequences. Suggested: most of the CMV-linked TCR signature lies in CD4+ memory cells.

The rearrangement joins TRBV6-1 to TRBJ2-2; no clear D. Input material: memory CD4+ T cells from blood. This TCR derives from an adult in good health and CMV-seropositive. The CDR3 protein is CASSAETSYPGELFF. CDR3 DNA: TGTGCCAGCAGTGCAGAGACTTCCTATCCCGGGGAGCTGTTTTTT.